The sequence of this T cell receptor beta chain was determined in a study of OX40 agonist ivuxolimab in advanced cancers. Looking at the study overall: Males comprised 82.7% of the group, whose mean age was about 60 years (range roughly 20 to 85). Study-wide points: Among the lowest peripheral clonal expansion occurred in 0.1-3.0 mg/kg partial responders. With doses of 0.1 to 3.0 mg/kg, CD4+ and CD8+ blood T cells had undergone clonal expansion by week 6. In CD8+ T cells, expanded clones were on average more numerous than in CD4+.

Repertoires were generated with immunoSEQ multiplex PCR, while TCRdb's copy carries only in-frame clones and drops some. Here the sample spans some 80,000 clones, about nine tenths being singletons. Points on this clone: Antigen: not known.

Germline values: CDR1 SGHTA, CDR2 FQGNSA. The CDR3 is 15 residues long. Trimming removed 1 base at V and 5 bases at J, with 12 bases between. The sequence was collected from an adult with an advanced solid tumor such as melanoma, head and neck, liver or kidney cancer. The chain carries TRBV7-2 and TRBJ2-1; D is perhaps TRBD2 (6 bases). Sequencing used CD4+ or CD8+ T cells sorted from blood, obtained in a trial of the OX40 agonist ivuxolimab. The CDR3 reads CASSLDLGGNNEQFF. CDR3 nucleotides: TGTGCCAGCAGCTTAGATTTAGGCGGGAACAATGAGCAGTTCTTC.